This TCR beta chain was captured in a study of CD8+ T cells in alopecia areata. At the level of the study: Treated patients received oral tofacitinib, 5 to 10 mg twice daily. Study-level points and caveats: Lesional scalp, especially alopecia totalis/universalis, showed higher clonality than normal scalp. Just one nonresponder means the tie between baseline CD8+ expansion and response stays uncertain. On tofacitinib, scalp clonality and expanded CD8+ clones among top 100 fell significantly.

The CDR3 extends over 14 amino acids. With 6 bases clipped from V and 6 bases from J, the junction kept 5 bases outside the gene matches. Germline CDR1 and CDR2: SGHTA and FQGNSA. RNA was extracted and reverse transcribed into cDNA as the sequencing template. The assay was immunoSEQ multiplex PCR, and TCRdb's table has in-frame clones only and misses some. The sample records a few hundred thousand clones, more than 45% being singletons. Treatment of the sample: oral pan-JAK inhibitor, 5-10 mg twice daily. On this clone itself: Its antigen is unidentified.

This TCR was recovered from a human donor with alopecia areata. Sample: CD4+ T cells sorted from blood, taken at week 4, from a patient treated with tofacitinib. The chain is built from TRBV7-2 and TRBJ2-3; 11 bases line up with TRBD2. The CDR3 is CASRRTSGSDTQYF. The CDR3 coding sequence is TGTGCCAGCAGAAGGACTAGCGGGTCCGATACGCAGTATTTT.